This T cell receptor (beta chain) was profiled in a study of response to subunit inactivated influenza vaccine. Trimming at V came to 8 bases and at J to 3 bases, leaving 6 bases not matched to a gene. Germline V gene sequence: CDR1 SNHLY, CDR2 FYNNEI. CDR3 length equals 15 residues. TCRdb redid the calling of the RT-PCR reads with MiXCR, one entry per CDR3 protein. The table lists about 830,000 distinct CDR3 sequences, around 18% of them singletons. Here the sequenced sample was PBMCs from blood, taken approximately 5 days after vaccination. This chain joins TRBV2 and TRBJ2-2, with TRBD1 matching over 10 bases. This clonotype was obtained from a man aged 50 to 59 who received an inactivated influenza vaccine. The CDR3, as DNA: TGTGCCAGCGGGACGGGACAGGGGTACACCGGGGAGCTGTTTTTT. Translation gives CASGTGQGYTGELFF.